The next 6 T cell receptor beta chains were all read from a single sample in a study of blood T cells in healthy people across ages. A J-beta primer mix and a sample-barcoded 5' primer were used in a second PCR of roughly 6 to 12 cycles. One entry per CDR3 protein results from TCRdb running MiXCR on the 5' RACE reads. Here the sample spans about 1.1 million distinct CDR3 sequences, around two fifths being singletons. Sequenced sample: blood. These receptors were taken from a man in his late teens or twenties in good health.

This chain links TRBV28 with TRBJ2-3, with 9 nucleotides matching TRBD1. This CDR3 contains 18 residues. Germline CDR1 MDHEN, CDR2 SYDVKM. J lost 1 base, V lost 5 bases, and 13 bases had no gene match. The CDR3 sequence is CASSDLPGQGRGTDTQYF. CDR3 coding DNA: TGTGCCAGCAGTGACCTGCCGGGACAGGGAAGAGGCACAGATACGCAGTATTTT.

This chain connects TRBV5-1 to TRBJ1-1; a weak D match, TRBD1 (6 bases). V shed 5 bases and J shed 4 bases, with 18 bases lying between them. The CDR3 loop spans 15 amino acids. CDR1 SGHRS and CDR2 YFSETQ come from the germline V gene. The CDR3 here is CASSSRAGAGTEAFF. The CDR3 coding sequence is TGCGCCAGCAGTTCCCGGGCGGGGGCCGGCACTGAAGCTTTCTTT.

This clonotype was detected ten times or more. This CDR3 reads CASSLGQRYGYTF. In DNA, the CDR3 is TGTGCCAGCAGCTTGGGACAGCGTTATGGCTACACCTTC. The chain links TRBV7-2 to TRBJ1-2, with TRBD1 matching 7 bases. CDR3 length equals 13 residues. V trimming: 3 bases; J trimming: 5 bases; junction bases outside the gene matches: 3. Germline CDR1 SGHTA, CDR2 FQGNSA.

This clonotype was seen only a few times. The chain links TRBV4-1 to TRBJ1-1; D remains unclear. Between the trimmed V and J ends, which lost 2 bases and 0 bases, there was a span of 4 bases. Germline V CDR1 and CDR2: MGHRA, YSYEKL. The length of the CDR3 is 13 residues. CDR3 in amino acids: CASSQNLNTEAFF. CDR3 nucleotides: TGCGCCAGCAGCCAAAATTTGAACACTGAAGCTTTCTTT.

The chain recombines TRBV14 with TRBJ1-1; 9 nucleotides align to TRBD1. From germline, CDR1 is SGHDN and CDR2 FVKESK. Germline trimming cut 0 bases from V and 10 bases from J; bases unmatched to any gene: 6. The CDR3 length is 14 residues. The CDR3 spells CASSQDYVQGAAFF. The CDR3 region has the DNA TGTGCCAGCAGCCAAGATTATGTACAGGGGGCAGCTTTCTTT.

Details on this clonotype: This clone may be a read error of a much larger clone one base away. The chain joins TRBV6-6 to TRBJ1-2; D gene uncertain. The germline gives CDR1 MNHNY, CDR2 SVGAGI (reference sequence). The CDR3 is 15 amino acids. Written as DNA, the CDR3 is TGTGCCAGCAGTTACAACGACCGAAGAGACTATGGCTGCACCTTC. Translating gives CASSYNDRRDYGCTF.